The 31 T cell receptor beta chains given below trace back to one sample, sequenced in a study of T cells after yellow fever vaccination. From the 5' RACE reads, TCRdb called clonotypes with MiXCR, one entry per CDR3 protein. The sample has approximately 180,000 distinct CDR3 sequences, 5.5% to 8% seen once. The specimen was CD4+ T cells sorted from PBMCs, collected on the day of the first yellow fever vaccination. The receptors shown here come from a man aged 18-30 years who received the YFV17D yellow fever vaccine.

In its sample, this clonotype was seen many times. The V gene is TRBV7-9, the J gene TRBJ2-2; the D is unclear. Trimming took 7 bases from V and 5 from J, leaving 20 bases between them. This CDR3 region has 16 residues. Germline CDR1 is SEHNR and CDR2 is FQNEAQ (reference sequence). The CDR3 protein is CASTRAIEPLTGELFF. The CDR3 DNA reads as TGTGCCAGCACCCGGGCGATCGAACCCCTTACCGGGGAGCTGTTTTTT.

This chain uses TRBV12-3 or TRBV12-4 with TRBJ2-3; TRBD2 matches at 7 bases. V shed 2 bases, J shed 8 bases, and the junction held 7 bases outside the gene matches. This CDR3 is built from 14 residues. For the CDR3, the DNA is TGTGCCAGCAGTTTATCTAGCGGTCCTGGTACGCAGTATTTT. Translated: CASSLSSGPGTQYF.

This clonotype was found many times. The chain has TRBV12-3 or TRBV12-4 and TRBJ1-2, with TRBD1 identical over 7 bases. The CDR3 has 15 amino acids. The J segment lost 2 bases and the V segment lost 7 bases, leaving 10 bases of the junction unmatched. The CDR3 DNA reads TGTGCCAGCACCGCGGGGCAGGGGGGGAACTATGGCTACACCTTC. Its protein product is CASTAGQGGNYGYTF.

This clonotype was observed many times. The rearrangement joins TRBV7-2 to TRBJ2-3; a possible D gene is TRBD1 (6 bases). This CDR3 is 14 amino acids long. Germline CDR1 is SGHTA and CDR2 is FQGNSA. Trimming cost V 5 bases and J 6 bases, with 15 bases left between them. CDR3 in DNA: TGTGCCAGCAGCCAGGACAGTCCCGCGGATACGCAGTATTTT. As protein: CASSQDSPADTQYF.

This clonotype was seen more than once but under ten times. This chain uses TRBV19 with TRBJ2-2; D is uncertain. Germline V gene sequence: CDR1 LNHDA, CDR2 SQIVND (reference sequence). V shed 3 bases and J shed 8 bases, with 7 bases lying between them. The CDR3 is 12 amino acids. CDR3 protein: CASSIQVGELFF. The DNA for the CDR3 is TGTGCCAGTAGTATCCAAGTGGGGGAGCTGTTTTTT. The full variable domain, its missing parts supplied by reference TRBV19 and TRBJ2-2, is DGGITQSPKYLFRKEGQNVTLSCEQNLNHDAMYWYRQDPGQGLRLIYYSQIVNDFQKGDIAEGYSVSREKKESFPLTVTSAQKNPTAFYLCASSIQVGELFFGEGSRLTVL.

In its sample, this clonotype was seen many times. This CDR3 is CASSQEGQGGGEQFF. CDR3 nucleotide sequence: TGCGCCAGCAGCCAAGAGGGACAGGGGGGGGGTGAGCAGTTCTTC. The J gene is TRBJ2-1, the V gene TRBV4-1; 11 bases are shared with TRBD1. The V gene's germline CDR1 is MGHRA and CDR2 YSYEKL. The CDR3 contains 15 residues. After removal of 0 bases from V and 9 bases from J, the junction contained 4 bases not matched to a gene.

The table lists this clonotype with many counts. V is TRBV7-2 and J is TRBJ1-5; the D is unclear. This CDR3 is 12 amino acids long. Germline CDR1 reads SGHTA; CDR2 reads FQGNSA. V was shortened by 5 bases and J by 7 bases, with 9 bases between the two germline ends. As DNA, the CDR3 is TGTGCCAGCAGCCCAGACGACCAGCCCCAGCATTTT. It specifies CASSPDDQPQHF. The full variable domain, rest sourced from reference TRBV7-2 and TRBJ1-5, is GAGVSQSPSNKVTEKGKDVELRCDPISGHTALYWYRQSLGQGLEFLIYFQGNSAPDKSGLPSDRFSAERTGGSVSTLTIQRTQQEDSAVYLCASSPDDQPQHFGDGTRLSIL.

This clonotype appeared a few times. The V call is TRBV10-3, the J call TRBJ1-1, with TRBD1 as a possible D gene (5 bases). This CDR3 has 11 amino acids. Germline assignment: CDR1 ENHRY and CDR2 SYGVKD. V was pared by 10 bases and J by 2 bases, with 8 bases between. The CDR3 nucleotides are TGTGCCACCTGGGGCAACACTGAAGCTTTCTTT. This gives the protein CATWGNTEAFF.

This clonotype was found a few times. This sequence joins TRBV10-3 and TRBJ2-5, with 11 bases fitting TRBD1. CDR1 and CDR2 (germline): ENHRY, SYGVKD. V trimming: 5 bases; J trimming: 4 bases; junction bases outside the gene matches: 9. The CDR3 consists of 16 residues. The CDR3 reads CAISSTGTGGLETQYF. CDR3 bases: TGTGCCATCAGTTCAACCGGGACAGGGGGTTTAGAGACCCAGTACTTC.

This clonotype has more than one count but fewer than ten. The chain carries TRBV6-2 or TRBV6-3 and TRBJ2-1; 8 nucleotides agree with TRBD2. The V gene end was trimmed by 5 bases and the J gene end by 5 bases; junction bases not matched to a gene: 14. Germline V lookup: CDR1 MNHEY, CDR2 SVGEGT. The CDR3 loop spans 17 amino acids. The CDR3 spells CASSPPPGLADDNEQFF. CDR3 nucleotide sequence: TGTGCCAGCAGTCCCCCACCCGGACTAGCAGATGACAATGAGCAGTTCTTC.

This clonotype was counted a few times. This sequence joins TRBV7-2 and TRBJ2-7, with TRBD1 identical over 7 bases. The trim removed 1 base at V and 4 bases at J, leaving 10 bases unmatched. Germline CDR1 SGHTA, CDR2 FQGNSA. CDR3 length equals 16 residues. The CDR3 region has the DNA TGTGCCAGCAGCTTAGGGACAGGATGGGATTTTTACGAGCAGTACTTC. Its translation is CASSLGTGWDFYEQYF. The variable domain in full, completed from reference TRBV7-2 and TRBJ2-7, reads GAGVSQSPSNKVTEKGKDVELRCDPISGHTALYWYRQSLGQGLEFLIYFQGNSAPDKSGLPSDRFSAERTGGSVSTLTIQRTQQEDSAVYLCASSLGTGWDFYEQYFGPGTRLTVT.

This clonotype was counted a few times. This rearrangement joins TRBV12-3 or TRBV12-4 to TRBJ1-5; D ambiguous. The CDR3 extends over 13 amino acids. The V end was cut by 7 bases, the J end by 1 base, with 8 bases between. DNA of the CDR3: TGTGCCAGCACCCTAGGGAGCAATCAGCCCCAGCATTTT. This sequence encodes CASTLGSNQPQHF.

Notes on this clonotype: Compared with germline, one end of the junction differs, possibly owing to a read error. The genes are TRBV4-3 and TRBJ2-5; TRBD1 matches at 7 bases. Germline V CDR1 and CDR2: LGHNA, YSLEER. The CDR3 has 18 residues. CDR3 region: CASSQDSFGDSLQETQDF. The CDR3 nucleotides are TGCGCCAGCAGCCAAGATTCGTTTGGGGACAGTCTACAAGAGACCCAGGACTTC.

The V and J genes are TRBV7-2 and TRBJ2-3; D unresolved. Germline assignment: CDR1 SGHTA and CDR2 FQGNSA. There are 12 residues in the CDR3. V was cut by 5 bases and J by 6 bases, with 9 bases left in between. The CDR3 is CASSMRADTQYF. CDR3 sequence (DNA): TGTGCCAGCAGCATGCGTGCCGATACGCAGTATTTT.

The CDR3 loop reads CASSWVGDRAETQYF. CDR3 DNA sequence: TGTGCCAGCAGCTGGGTCGGCGACAGGGCGGAGACCCAGTACTTC. The chain carries TRBV5-4 and TRBJ2-5, with 7 bases lining up with TRBD1. Germline V gives CDR1 SGHNT, CDR2 YYREEE (reference sequence). This CDR3 is built from 15 residues. V gave up 3 bases and J gave up 5 bases; unmatched junction bases: 10.

The chain combines TRBV29-1 with TRBJ1-1; TRBD1 aligns across 9 bases. Trimming at V came to 6 bases and at J to 2 bases, leaving 13 bases not matched to a gene. There are 16 residues in the CDR3. CDR1 SQVTM and CDR2 ANQGSEA come from the germline V gene. CDR3: CSVTFSGTGRNTEAFF. Written as DNA, the CDR3 is TGCAGCGTAACATTCTCCGGGACAGGGCGAAACACTGAAGCTTTCTTT.

V and J are TRBV30 and TRBJ2-7; 7 positions match TRBD1. There are 14 residues in the CDR3. Germline lookup yields CDR1 GTSNPN and CDR2 SVGIG (reference sequence). V shed 4 bases, J shed 1 base, and the junction held 7 bases outside the gene matches. The chain's CDR3 is CAWNRGGGSYEQYF. CDR3 coding DNA: TGTGCCTGGAATCGAGGGGGCGGTTCCTACGAGCAGTACTTC.

Comment on this clonotype: A much larger clone differs by one base, so this may be a read error. This chain uses TRBV28 with TRBJ2-2; D unresolved. The germline V gene has CDR1 MDHEN and CDR2 SYDVKM. Between the trimmed V and J ends, which lost 5 bases and 1 base, there was a span of 14 bases. The CDR3 covers 16 residues. The CDR3 loop reads CASSPTSEVNTGELFF. CDR3 DNA sequence: TGTGCCAGCAGTCCCACCTCCGAGGTGAACACCGGGGAGCTGTTTTTT.

V gene TRBV5-8 combines with J gene TRBJ1-4; D is possibly TRBD1 (5 bases). Trimming pared 0 bases from V and 3 bases from J, leaving 12 bases between. This CDR3 is built from 16 residues. Per germline, CDR1 SGHTS and CDR2 YDEGEE. The CDR3 is CASSLAGDRANEKLFF. Here the CDR3 DNA reads TGTGCCAGCAGCTTGGCGGGGGATCGAGCTAATGAAAAACTGTTTTTT.

This clonotype has a handful of counts. The V call is TRBV10-2, the J call TRBJ2-5; 8 nucleotides match TRBD1. CDR1 is WSHSY and CDR2 is SAAADI in the germline V gene. The CDR3 length is 15 residues. J was trimmed by 5 bases and V by 3 bases; bases with no gene match: 8. CDR3 amino acids: CASSDRGTGEETQYF. For the CDR3, the DNA is TGCGCCAGCAGTGACAGGGGGACAGGTGAGGAGACCCAGTACTTC.

This chain uses TRBV4-3 with TRBJ2-2; the D gene is possibly TRBD2 (5 bases). The ends were cut back, 1 base at V and 2 bases at J, with 11 bases in the middle. Germline V gene lookup returns CDR1 LGHNA and CDR2 YSLEER. The CDR3 is 16 amino acids. The CDR3 here is CASSQGSSLNTGELFF. CDR3 nucleotide sequence: TGCGCCAGCAGCCAAGGGTCTAGCCTAAACACCGGGGAGCTGTTTTTT.

This clonotype was recorded a few times. This rearrangement joins TRBV12-3 or TRBV12-4 to TRBJ1-6; 7 bases match TRBD1. This CDR3 spans 14 amino acids. Trimming took 6 bases from V and 6 from J; bases not matched to a gene: 5. This chain's CDR3 is CASSSQGSNSPLHF. CDR3 bases: TGTGCCAGCAGCTCACAGGGGAGTAATTCACCCCTCCACTTT.

The J gene is TRBJ2-5, the V gene TRBV6-5, with TRBD1 matching over 9 bases. Germline V gene lookup returns CDR1 MNHEY and CDR2 SVGAGI. The CDR3 spans 14 residues. The J segment lost 4 bases and the V segment lost 0 bases, leaving 0 bases of the junction unmatched. Here the CDR3 reads CASSYSQGAETQYF. In DNA, the CDR3 is TGTGCCAGCAGTTACTCACAGGGGGCAGAGACCCAGTACTTC.

This clonotype was recorded at least ten times. The CDR3 protein is CASSHRDRGYEQYF. The CDR3 DNA sequence: TGTGCCAGCAGTCACCGGGACAGGGGCTACGAGCAGTACTTC. The gene calls are TRBV6-5 and TRBJ2-7; the match to TRBD1 covers 10 bases. The germline CDR1 and CDR2 sequences are MNHEY and SVGAGI. J was trimmed by 3 bases and V by 5 bases; bases with no gene match: 4. This CDR3 is built from 14 residues.

This clonotype was counted only a few times. The CDR3 reads CASSQGRGIIGPYEQYF. In DNA, the CDR3 is TGTGCCAGCAGCCAAGGACGGGGAATCATAGGACCCTACGAGCAGTACTTC. V usage is TRBV3-1 and J usage is TRBJ2-7; TRBD2 is a possible D gene (5 bases). The CDR3 loop spans 17 amino acids. V shed 1 base and J shed 2 bases, with 18 bases lying between them. Germline CDR1 LGHDT, CDR2 YNNKEL (reference sequence).

The table lists this clonotype with many counts. The chain combines TRBV7-2 with TRBJ1-1; tentative D call: TRBD1 (5 bases). The CDR3 contains 13 residues. V lost 4 bases and J 1 base, leaving 7 bases between the germline ends. Germline values: CDR1 SGHTA, CDR2 FQGNSA. CDR3 amino acids: CASSSDRNTEAFF. CDR3 nucleotides: TGTGCCAGCAGCTCCGACAGGAACACTGAAGCTTTCTTT.

Note on this clonotype: A read error may explain this, as a much larger clone is one base away. The CDR3 DNA follows: TGCGCCAGCAGCCCCCTGGTGCTGAACTATGGCTACACCTTC. It translates to CASSPLVLNYGYTF. This chain uses TRBV5-1 with TRBJ1-2; no definite D call. CDR3 length: 14 amino acids. V dropped 4 bases and J dropped 2 bases, with 12 bases sitting between them. Germline loops: CDR1 SGHRS, CDR2 YFSETQ. Supplemented by reference TRBV5-1 and TRBJ1-2, the full variable domain reads KAGVTQTPRYLIKTRGQQVTLSCSPISGHRSVSWYQQTPGQGLQFLFEYFSETQRNKGNFPGRFSGRQFSNSRSEMNVSTLELGDSALYLCASSPLVLNYGYTFGSGTRLTVV.

This clonotype has ten or more counts. The chain carries TRBV7-2 and TRBJ2-2; D is perhaps TRBD2 (7 bases). Trimming pared 5 bases from V and 6 bases from J, leaving 19 bases between. Germline V gene sequence: CDR1 SGHTA, CDR2 FQGNSA. The CDR3 sequence is 16 residues long. The CDR3 DNA is TGTGCCAGCAGCCCCGTAAGGGGGGGGCTCGCCGGGGAGCTGTTTTTT. Its protein product is CASSPVRGGLAGELFF.

The chain is built from TRBV7-8 and TRBJ1-1, with a weak D call TRBD1 (6 bases). CDR3 length: 14 amino acids. Germline-derived CDR1 and CDR2 are SGHVS and FQNEAQ. The V and J ends lost 1 base and 7 bases respectively, with 13 bases between them. The CDR3 DNA sequence: TGTGCCAGCAGCTTAGACAACAGGGCGGGTGAAGCTTTCTTT. Translated: CASSLDNRAGEAFF. Combining the CDR3 with reference TRBV7-8 and TRBJ1-1 gives the whole variable domain GAGVSQSPRYKVAKRGQDVALRCDPISGHVSLFWYQQALGQGPEFLTYFQNEAQLDKSGLPSDRFFAERPEGSVSTLKIQRTQQEDSAVYLCASSLDNRAGEAFFGQGTRLTVV.

This clonotype came up many times. V usage is TRBV12-3 or TRBV12-4 and J usage is TRBJ1-1, with D unclear. The CDR3 consists of 13 residues. Between the trimmed V and J ends, which lost 7 bases and 0 bases, there was a span of 9 bases. The DNA for the CDR3 is TGTGCCAGCACCATCAGCCTGAACACTGAAGCTTTCTTT. Its protein product is CASTISLNTEAFF.

The rearrangement joins TRBV20-1 to TRBJ2-5; no reliable D call. CDR1 and CDR2 from the germline V gene are DFQATT and SNEGSKA (reference sequence). The ends were cut back, 6 bases at V and 4 bases at J, with 18 bases in the middle. This CDR3 has 14 residues. The CDR3 protein is CSASRAPSRETQYF. CDR3 bases: TGCAGTGCCAGCCGGGCCCCAAGCCGAGAGACCCAGTACTTC.